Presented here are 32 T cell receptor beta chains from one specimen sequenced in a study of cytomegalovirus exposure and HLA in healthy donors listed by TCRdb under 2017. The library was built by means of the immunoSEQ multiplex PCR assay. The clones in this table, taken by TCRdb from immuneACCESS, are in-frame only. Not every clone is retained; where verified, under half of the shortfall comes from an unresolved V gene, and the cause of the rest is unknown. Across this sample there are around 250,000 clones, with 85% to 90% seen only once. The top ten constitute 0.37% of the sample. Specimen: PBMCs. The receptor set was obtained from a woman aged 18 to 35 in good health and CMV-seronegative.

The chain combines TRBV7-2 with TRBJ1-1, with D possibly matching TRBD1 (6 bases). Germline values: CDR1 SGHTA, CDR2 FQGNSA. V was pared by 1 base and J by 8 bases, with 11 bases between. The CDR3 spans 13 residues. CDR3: CASSLVPRGEAFF. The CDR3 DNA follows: TGTGCCAGCAGCTTAGTCCCCAGGGGAGAAGCTTTCTTT.

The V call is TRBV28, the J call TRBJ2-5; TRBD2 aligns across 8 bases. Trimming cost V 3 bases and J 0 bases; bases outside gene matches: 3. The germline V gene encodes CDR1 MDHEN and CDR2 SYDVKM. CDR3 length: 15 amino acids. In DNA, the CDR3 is TGTGCCAGCAGTTTTGGTAGCGGGGACCAAGAGACCCAGTACTTC. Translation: CASSFGSGDQETQYF.

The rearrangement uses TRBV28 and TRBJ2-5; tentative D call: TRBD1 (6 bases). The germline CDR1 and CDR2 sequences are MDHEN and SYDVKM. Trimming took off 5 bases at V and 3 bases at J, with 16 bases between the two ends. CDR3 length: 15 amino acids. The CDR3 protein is CASSISRDIKETQYF. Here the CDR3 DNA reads TGTGCCAGCAGTATCAGCCGGGACATAAAAGAGACCCAGTACTTC.

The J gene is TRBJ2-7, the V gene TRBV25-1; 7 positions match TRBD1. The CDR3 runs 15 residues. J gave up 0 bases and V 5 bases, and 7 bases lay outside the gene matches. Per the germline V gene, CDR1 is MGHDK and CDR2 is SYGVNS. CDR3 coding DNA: TGTGCCAGCAGTACCACAGGGGACAGCTCCTACGAGCAGTACTTC. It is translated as CASSTTGDSSYEQYF.

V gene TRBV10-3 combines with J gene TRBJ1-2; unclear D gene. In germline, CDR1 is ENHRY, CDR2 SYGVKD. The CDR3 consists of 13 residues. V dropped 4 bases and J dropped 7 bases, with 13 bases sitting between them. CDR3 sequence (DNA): TGTGCCATCAGTGGACGGCAGGCAGCTGGCTACACCTTC. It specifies CAISGRQAAGYTF.

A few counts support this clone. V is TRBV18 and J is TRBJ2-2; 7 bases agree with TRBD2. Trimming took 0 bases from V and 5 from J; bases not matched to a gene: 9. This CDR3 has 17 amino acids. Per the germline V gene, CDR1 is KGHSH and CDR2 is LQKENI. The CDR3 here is CASSPPGLAVGTGELFF. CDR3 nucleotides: TGTGCCAGCTCACCACCGGGGCTAGCGGTGGGTACCGGGGAGCTGTTTTTT.

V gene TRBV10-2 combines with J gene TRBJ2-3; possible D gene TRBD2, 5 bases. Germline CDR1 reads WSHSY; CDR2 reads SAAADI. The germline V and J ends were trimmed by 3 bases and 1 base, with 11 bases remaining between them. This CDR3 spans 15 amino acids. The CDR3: CASSESRRGTDTQYF. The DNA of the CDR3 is TGCGCCAGCAGTGAAAGTAGGCGGGGCACAGATACGCAGTATTTT.

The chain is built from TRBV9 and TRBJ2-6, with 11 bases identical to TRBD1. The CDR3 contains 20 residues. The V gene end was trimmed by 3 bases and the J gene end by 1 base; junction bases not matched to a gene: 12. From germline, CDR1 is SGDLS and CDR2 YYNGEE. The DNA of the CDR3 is TGTGCCAGCAGCGCAAGGACAGGGGGCCCGACGCCATCTGGGGCCAACGTCCTGACTTTC. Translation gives CASSARTGGPTPSGANVLTF.

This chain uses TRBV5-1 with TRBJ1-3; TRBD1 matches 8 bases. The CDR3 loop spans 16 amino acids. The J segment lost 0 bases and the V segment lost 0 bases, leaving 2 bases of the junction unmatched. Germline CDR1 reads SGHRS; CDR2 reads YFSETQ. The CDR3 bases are TGCGCCAGCAGCTTGGGTGACAGGGGCTCTGGAAACACCATATATTTT. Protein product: CASSLGDRGSGNTIYF.

The CDR3 sequence is CASSQEDRGPYGYTF. Here the CDR3 DNA reads TGCGCCAGCAGCCAAGAGGACAGGGGGCCATATGGCTACACCTTC. The chain combines TRBV4-3 with TRBJ1-2; the match to TRBD1 covers 11 bases. The CDR3 runs 15 residues. V shed 0 bases, J shed 5 bases, and the junction held 2 bases outside the gene matches. Germline-derived CDR1 and CDR2 are LGHNA and YSLEER.

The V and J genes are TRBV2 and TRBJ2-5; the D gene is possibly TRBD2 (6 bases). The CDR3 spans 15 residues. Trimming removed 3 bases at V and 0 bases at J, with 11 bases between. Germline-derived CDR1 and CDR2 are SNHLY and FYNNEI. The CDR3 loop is CASSEGTSYQETQYF. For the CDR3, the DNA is TGTGCCAGCAGTGAGGGGACTTCTTACCAAGAGACCCAGTACTTC.

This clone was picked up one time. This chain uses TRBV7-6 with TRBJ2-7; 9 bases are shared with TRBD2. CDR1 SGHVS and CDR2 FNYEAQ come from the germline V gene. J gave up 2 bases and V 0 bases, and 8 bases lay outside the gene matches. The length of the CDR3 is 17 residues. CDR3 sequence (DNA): TGTGCCAGCAGCTTAGCGCCTGGACTAGCGCGCGCCTACGAGCAGTACTTC. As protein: CASSLAPGLARAYEQYF.

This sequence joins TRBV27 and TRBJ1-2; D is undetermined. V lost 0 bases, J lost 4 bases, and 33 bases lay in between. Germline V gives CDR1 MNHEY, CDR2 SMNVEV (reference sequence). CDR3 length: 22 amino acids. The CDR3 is CASSLSYFIQERAPSFPYGYTF. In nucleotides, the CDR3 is TGTGCCAGCAGTTTATCCTATTTCATCCAGGAGAGGGCACCATCGTTTCCCTATGGCTACACCTTC.

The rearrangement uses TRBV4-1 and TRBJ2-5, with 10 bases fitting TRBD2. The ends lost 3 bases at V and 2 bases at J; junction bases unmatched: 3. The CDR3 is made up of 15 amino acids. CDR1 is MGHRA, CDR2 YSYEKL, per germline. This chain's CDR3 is CASSHPAGGQETQYF. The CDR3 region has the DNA TGCGCCAGCAGCCATCCAGCGGGGGGGCAAGAGACCCAGTACTTC.

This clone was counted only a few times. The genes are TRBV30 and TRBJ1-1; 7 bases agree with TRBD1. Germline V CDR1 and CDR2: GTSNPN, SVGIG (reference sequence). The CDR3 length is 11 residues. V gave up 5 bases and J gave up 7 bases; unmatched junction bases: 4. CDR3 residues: CAWDQGVEAFF. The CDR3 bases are TGTGCCTGGGATCAGGGGGTTGAAGCTTTCTTT.

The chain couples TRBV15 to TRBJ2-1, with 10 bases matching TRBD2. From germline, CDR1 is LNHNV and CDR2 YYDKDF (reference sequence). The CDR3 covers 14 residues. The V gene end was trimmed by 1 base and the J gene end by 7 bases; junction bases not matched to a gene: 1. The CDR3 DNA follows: TGTGCCACCAGCAGAGGACTAGCGGGTAATGAGCAGTTCTTC. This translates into CATSRGLAGNEQFF.

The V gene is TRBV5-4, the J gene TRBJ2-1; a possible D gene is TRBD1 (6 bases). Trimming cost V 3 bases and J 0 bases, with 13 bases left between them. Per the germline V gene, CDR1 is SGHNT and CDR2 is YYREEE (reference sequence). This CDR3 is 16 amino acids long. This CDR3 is CASSSKQGYSYNEQFF. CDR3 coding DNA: TGTGCCAGCAGCTCCAAACAGGGTTACTCCTACAATGAGCAGTTCTTC. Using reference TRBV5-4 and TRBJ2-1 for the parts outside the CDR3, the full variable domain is ETGVTQSPTHLIKTRGQQVTLRCSSQSGHNTVSWYQQALGQGPQFIFQYYREEENGRGNFPPRFSGLQFPNYSSELNVNALELDDSALYLCASSSKQGYSYNEQFFGPGTRLTVL.

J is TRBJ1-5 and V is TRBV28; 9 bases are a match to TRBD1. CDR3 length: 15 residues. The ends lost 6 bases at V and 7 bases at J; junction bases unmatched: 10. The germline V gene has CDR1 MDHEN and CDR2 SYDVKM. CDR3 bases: TGTGCCAGCAGGTGGGACAGGGTAATTCACCAGCCCCAGCATTTT. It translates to CASRWDRVIHQPQHF.

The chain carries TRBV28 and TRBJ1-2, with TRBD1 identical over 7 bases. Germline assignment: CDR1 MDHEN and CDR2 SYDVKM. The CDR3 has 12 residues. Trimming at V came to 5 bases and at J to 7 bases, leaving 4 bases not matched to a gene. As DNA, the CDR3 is TGTGCCAGCAGTCAGCAGGGGGGTGGCTACACCTTC. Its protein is CASSQQGGGYTF.

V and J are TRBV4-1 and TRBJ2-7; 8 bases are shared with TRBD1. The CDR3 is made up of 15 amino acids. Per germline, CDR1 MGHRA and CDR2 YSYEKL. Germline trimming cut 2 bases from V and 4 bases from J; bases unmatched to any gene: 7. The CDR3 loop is CASSQQDRESYEQYF. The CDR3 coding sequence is TGCGCCAGCAGCCAACAGGACAGGGAGTCATACGAGCAGTACTTC.

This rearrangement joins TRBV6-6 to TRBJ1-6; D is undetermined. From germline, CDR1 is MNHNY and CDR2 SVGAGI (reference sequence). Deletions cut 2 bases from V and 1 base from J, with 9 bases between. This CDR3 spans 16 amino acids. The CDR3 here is CASSYRGSSYNSPLHF. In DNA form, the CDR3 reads TGTGCCAGCAGTTACCGGGGATCGTCCTATAATTCACCCCTCCACTTT.

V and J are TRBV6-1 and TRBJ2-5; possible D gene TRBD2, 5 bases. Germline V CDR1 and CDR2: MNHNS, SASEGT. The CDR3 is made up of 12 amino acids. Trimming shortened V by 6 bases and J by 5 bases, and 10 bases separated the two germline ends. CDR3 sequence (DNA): TGTGCCAGCAGCCTCACGGGGGAGACCCAGTACTTC. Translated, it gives CASSLTGETQYF.

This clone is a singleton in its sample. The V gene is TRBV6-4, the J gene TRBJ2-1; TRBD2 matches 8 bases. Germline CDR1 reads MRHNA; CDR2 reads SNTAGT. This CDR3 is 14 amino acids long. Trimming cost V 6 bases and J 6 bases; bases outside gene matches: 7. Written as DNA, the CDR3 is TGTGCCAGCAGAGTCGACACTAGCGGCAATGAGCAGTTCTTC. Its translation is CASRVDTSGNEQFF.

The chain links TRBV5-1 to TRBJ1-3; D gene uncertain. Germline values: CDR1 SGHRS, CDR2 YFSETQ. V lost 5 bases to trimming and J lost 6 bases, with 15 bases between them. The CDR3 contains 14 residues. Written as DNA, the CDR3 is TGCGCCAGCAGTCTAACGTGGAGCCAAAACACCATATATTTT. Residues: CASSLTWSQNTIYF.

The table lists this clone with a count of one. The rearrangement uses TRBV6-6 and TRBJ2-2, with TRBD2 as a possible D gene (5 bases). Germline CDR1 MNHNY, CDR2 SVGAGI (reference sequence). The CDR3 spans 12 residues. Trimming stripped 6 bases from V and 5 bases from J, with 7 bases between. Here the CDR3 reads CASSGNTGELFF. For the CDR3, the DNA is TGTGCCAGCAGCGGGAATACCGGGGAGCTGTTTTTT.

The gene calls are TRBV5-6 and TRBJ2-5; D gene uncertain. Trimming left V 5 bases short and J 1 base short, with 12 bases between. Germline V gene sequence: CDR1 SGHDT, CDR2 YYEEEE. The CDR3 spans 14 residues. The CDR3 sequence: CASRGYASQETQYF. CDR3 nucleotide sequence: TGTGCCAGCAGGGGTTACGCTAGCCAAGAGACCCAGTACTTC. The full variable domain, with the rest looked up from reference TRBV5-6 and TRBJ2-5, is DAGVTQSPTHLIKTRGQQVTLRCSPKSGHDTVSWYQQALGQGPQFIFQYYEEEERQRGNFPDRFSGHQFPNYSSELNVNALLLGDSALYLCASRGYASQETQYFGPGTRLLVL.

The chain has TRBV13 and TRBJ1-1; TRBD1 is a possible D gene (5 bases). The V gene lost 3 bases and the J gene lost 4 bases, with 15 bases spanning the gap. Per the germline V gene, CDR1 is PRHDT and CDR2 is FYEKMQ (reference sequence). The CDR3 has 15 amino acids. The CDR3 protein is CASSFHRYSGTEAFF. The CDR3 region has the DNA TGTGCCAGCAGCTTTCACAGGTATTCGGGCACTGAAGCTTTCTTT.

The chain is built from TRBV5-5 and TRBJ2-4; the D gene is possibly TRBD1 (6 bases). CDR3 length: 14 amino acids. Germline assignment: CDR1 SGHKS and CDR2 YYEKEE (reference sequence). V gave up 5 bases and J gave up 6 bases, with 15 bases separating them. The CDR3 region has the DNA TGTGCCAGCAGTCTACAGGGTCCCCCAAACATTCAGTACTTC. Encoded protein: CASSLQGPPNIQYF.

In DNA, the CDR3 is TGTGCCAGCAGTTCGTCTTCTGGGGCCAACGTCCTGACTTTC. Amino acid sequence: CASSSSSGANVLTF. The V and J genes are TRBV27 and TRBJ2-6; D remains ambiguous. Trimming removed 4 bases at V and 1 base at J, with 5 bases between. This CDR3 is 14 amino acids long. The germline CDR1 and CDR2 sequences are MNHEY and SMNVEV (reference sequence).

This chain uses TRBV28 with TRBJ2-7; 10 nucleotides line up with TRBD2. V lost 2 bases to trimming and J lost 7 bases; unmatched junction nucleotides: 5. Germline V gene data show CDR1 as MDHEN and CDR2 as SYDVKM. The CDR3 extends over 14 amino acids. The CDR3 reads CASSLSGGAREQYV. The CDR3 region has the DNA TGTGCCAGCAGTTTAAGCGGGGGGGCTAGGGAGCAGTACGTC.

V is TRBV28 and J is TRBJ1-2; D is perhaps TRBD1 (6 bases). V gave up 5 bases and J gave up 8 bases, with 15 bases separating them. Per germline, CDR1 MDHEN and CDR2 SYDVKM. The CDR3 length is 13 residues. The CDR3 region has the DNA TGTGCCAGCAGTACTACAGGGACGGGAGGCTACACCTTC. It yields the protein CASSTTGTGGYTF.

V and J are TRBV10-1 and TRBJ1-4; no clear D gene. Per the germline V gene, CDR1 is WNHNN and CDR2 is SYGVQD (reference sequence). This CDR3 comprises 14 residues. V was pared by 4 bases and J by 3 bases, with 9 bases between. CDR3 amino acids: CASSAGLSNEKLFF. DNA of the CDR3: TGCGCCAGCAGTGCCGGTCTGTCTAATGAAAAACTGTTTTTT.